One sample yielded the 29 T cell receptor beta chains listed below, sequenced in a study of T-cell memory formation after mild COVID-19. TCRdb passed the 5' RACE reads through MiXCR, listing each CDR3 protein once. The sample includes around 250,000 distinct CDR3 sequences, 15% to 20% of them seen just once. Specimen: PBMCs or a T cell subset sorted from them (not recorded which). The origin of the receptors is a young man who had mild COVID-19 (a few samples of this study predate the infection). Cell type and time point are not known.

There are a few counts of this clonotype. This chain connects TRBV5-1 to TRBJ2-2, with 8 bases that match TRBD1. With V trimmed by 0 bases and J by 6 bases, 4 bases remained unmatched. The germline V gene encodes CDR1 SGHRS and CDR2 YFSETQ. The CDR3 has 15 residues. The CDR3 region has the DNA TGCGCCAGCAGCTTGGTGCAGGGGGCGGCCGGGGAGCTGTTTTTT. This gives the protein CASSLVQGAAGELFF.

This clonotype was seen ten or more times. The chain recombines TRBV29-1 with TRBJ2-3, with TRBD2 identical over 8 bases. Germline V gives CDR1 SQVTM, CDR2 ANQGSEA. Trimming cost V 2 bases and J 6 bases; bases outside gene matches: 10. This CDR3 comprises 15 residues. The CDR3 DNA is TGCAGCGTTGAAAGGGCCGGGGGGGCATCTGATACGCAGTATTTT. It encodes CSVERAGGASDTQYF.

V is TRBV6-6 and J is TRBJ2-7; D assignment may be TRBD1 or TRBD2 (5 bases each). This CDR3 comprises 16 residues. Trimming stripped 5 bases from V and 4 bases from J, with 21 bases between. Per the germline V gene, CDR1 is MNHNY and CDR2 is SVGAGI (reference sequence). The CDR3 is CASSNGRDEGRYEQYV. The DNA for the CDR3 is TGTGCCAGCAGTAACGGTCGGGACGAAGGAAGATACGAGCAGTACGTC.

The V gene is TRBV5-1, the J gene TRBJ1-1; no reliable D call. CDR1 is SGHRS, CDR2 YFSETQ, per germline. The V end lost 1 base, the J end lost 1 base, and 8 bases lay between the germline ends. The CDR3 loop spans 14 amino acids. CDR3 sequence: CASSLTTGNTEAFF. As DNA, the CDR3 is TGCGCCAGCAGCTTGACGACCGGGAACACTGAAGCTTTCTTT.

The chain is built from TRBV5-1 and TRBJ2-5; weak D call: TRBD2 (5 bases). CDR3 length: 14 amino acids. Germline CDR1 and CDR2: SGHRS and YFSETQ. V gave up 3 bases and J gave up 1 base, with 10 bases separating them. The CDR3 DNA sequence: TGCGCCAGCAGCTCTGGAGGAGGCCAAGAGACCCAGTACTTC. Translated, it gives CASSSGGGQETQYF.

The CDR3 reads CASSQDRETDTQYF. CDR3 coding DNA: TGTGCCAGCTCCCAGGACAGAGAGACAGATACGCAGTATTTT. The chain carries TRBV12-3 or TRBV12-4 and TRBJ2-3; the D gene is possibly TRBD1 (6 bases). V lost 8 bases to trimming and J lost 3 bases, with 15 bases between them. The CDR3 runs to 14 residues.

V gene TRBV9 combines with J gene TRBJ1-6; D not resolved. The germline CDR1 and CDR2 sequences are SGDLS and YYNGEE. The CDR3 is 13 residues long. V lost 2 bases and J 5 bases, leaving 5 bases between the germline ends. DNA of the CDR3: TGTGCCAGCAGCGTCATGGATAATTCACCCCTCCACTTT. This encodes CASSVMDNSPLHF. The complete variable domain, with remaining parts taken from reference TRBV9 and TRBJ1-6, reads DSGVTQTPKHLITATGQRVTLRCSPRSGDLSVYWYQQSLDQGLQFLIQYYNGEERAKGNILERFSAQQFPDLHSELNLSSLELGDSALYFCASSVMDNSPLHFGNGTRLTVT.

J is TRBJ1-4 and V is TRBV27, with D maybe TRBD1 (5 bases). CDR1 and CDR2 (germline): MNHEY, SMNVEV (reference sequence). V shed 4 bases and J shed 8 bases, with 17 bases lying between them. The length of the CDR3 is 15 residues. The CDR3 reads CASSSRPGGTEKLFF. CDR3 nucleotide sequence: TGTGCCAGCAGTTCCCGGCCTGGGGGAACGGAAAAACTGTTTTTT.

This clonotype has a handful of counts. This sequence joins TRBV29-1 and TRBJ1-2; D gene uncertain. Germline V CDR1 and CDR2: SQVTM, ANQGSEA. The V and J ends lost 4 bases and 3 bases respectively, with 3 bases between them. CDR3 length equals 10 residues. The CDR3 coding sequence is TGCAGCGTTGGACACTATGGCTACACCTTC. This encodes CSVGHYGYTF.

The count of this clonotype is one. The gene calls are TRBV7-7 and TRBJ2-7; D might be TRBD1 (6 bases). Germline values: CDR1 SSHAT, CDR2 FNYEAQ (reference sequence). The CDR3 is 14 residues long. The V end was cut by 5 bases, the J end by 6 bases, with 17 bases between. The CDR3, as DNA: TGTGCCAGCAGCCTTACCGACAGGATAACCGAGCAGTACTTC. This translates into CASSLTDRITEQYF.

This clonotype was seen a few times. The chain couples TRBV6-5 to TRBJ2-1; 7 bases match TRBD2. Trimming at V came to 6 bases and at J to 2 bases, leaving 7 bases not matched to a gene. Germline loops: CDR1 MNHEY, CDR2 SVGAGI. The CDR3 is 15 residues long. Written as DNA, the CDR3 is TGTGCCAGCAGCCGCGCGGGGGTAGCCTACAATGAGCAGTTCTTC. Amino acid sequence: CASSRAGVAYNEQFF.

The chain couples TRBV11-1 to TRBJ2-7, with D perhaps TRBD1 (5 bases). Germline CDR1 and CDR2: SGHAT and FQDESV (reference sequence). The CDR3 is 13 residues long. Trimming took 6 bases from V and 2 from J, leaving 11 bases between them. Here the CDR3 reads CASSISGTYEQYF. The CDR3 region has the DNA TGTGCCAGCAGTATCTCAGGGACCTACGAGCAGTACTTC. Filled out from reference TRBV11-1 and TRBJ2-7, the complete variable domain reads EAEVAQSPRYKITEKSQAVAFWCDPISGHATLYWYRQILGQGPELLVQFQDESVVDDSQLPKDRFSAERLKGVDSTLKIQPAELGDSAMYLCASSISGTYEQYFGPGTRLTVT.

This clonotype was counted at least ten times. The chain recombines TRBV6-5 with TRBJ1-4, with a weak D call TRBD1 (6 bases). The CDR3 totals 14 residues. V was pared by 2 bases and J by 5 bases, with 9 bases between. Germline lookup yields CDR1 MNHEY and CDR2 SVGAGI. The CDR3 is CASSYRGWNEKLFF. The CDR3 DNA reads as TGTGCCAGCAGTTACAGGGGGTGGAATGAAAAACTGTTTTTT.

This clonotype was seen repeatedly, ten times or more. The chain has TRBV12-3 or TRBV12-4 and TRBJ2-2; the D gene could be TRBD1 or TRBD2 (6 bases each). The CDR3 covers 14 residues. V dropped 5 bases and J dropped 5 bases, with 12 bases sitting between them. The CDR3 nucleotides read TGTGCCAGCAGTCCCCGGGGGCGAACCGGGGAGCTGTTTTTT. This translates into CASSPRGRTGELFF.

The chain is built from TRBV5-6 and TRBJ2-5; D is perhaps TRBD1 or TRBD2 (5 bases each). Per germline, CDR1 SGHDT and CDR2 YYEEEE. The ends were cut back, 2 bases at V and 6 bases at J, with 11 bases in the middle. The length of the CDR3 is 13 residues. The CDR3 bases are TGTGCCAGCAGCTTTGGGGGTTGGAAGACCCAGTACTTC. Protein sequence: CASSFGGWKTQYF.

This clonotype has at least ten counts. One end of the junction is discordant with germline, which a read error may explain. This chain links TRBV5-1 with TRBJ2-5; the D gene is possibly TRBD2 (6 bases). CDR3 length: 13 residues. Per germline, CDR1 SGHRS and CDR2 YFSETQ. Written as DNA, the CDR3 is TGTGCCAGCAGCTTCGGGGGTGGGGAGACCCAGTACTTC. Residues: CASSFGGGETQYF. Full variable domain (missing parts from reference TRBV5-1 and TRBJ2-5): KAGVTQTPRYLIKTRGQQVTLSCSPISGHRSVSWYQQTPGQGLQFLFEYFSETQRNKGNFPGRFSGRQFSNSRSEMNVSTLELGDSALYLCASSFGGGETQYFGPGTRLLVL.

There are a few counts of this clonotype. The chain joins TRBV20-1 to TRBJ1-1; possibly TRBD1 for D (5 bases). The V end was cut by 0 bases, the J end by 4 bases, with 9 bases between. Per germline, CDR1 DFQATT and CDR2 SNEGSKA (reference sequence). The CDR3 covers 13 residues. The CDR3 spells CSAREGGSTEAFF. DNA of the CDR3: TGCAGTGCTAGAGAGGGGGGAAGCACTGAAGCTTTCTTT.

In its sample, this clonotype was seen a few times. This chain links TRBV10-3 with TRBJ2-7; D remains ambiguous. V was cut by 3 bases and J by 3 bases, with 6 bases left in between. CDR1 is ENHRY, CDR2 SYGVKD, per germline. CDR3 length: 12 residues. The CDR3: CAISDSYYEQYF. The CDR3 nucleotides are TGTGCCATCAGTGACAGTTACTACGAGCAGTACTTC.

V usage is TRBV7-8 and J usage is TRBJ2-3, with D possibly being TRBD2 (5 bases). Looked up from germline, CDR1 is SGHVS and CDR2 is FQNEAQ. There are 13 residues in the CDR3. V was cut by 5 bases and J by 3 bases, with 9 bases left in between. In nucleotides, the CDR3 is TGTGCCAGCAGCGCCCGGGAAACAGATACGCAGTATTTT. Protein sequence: CASSARETDTQYF.

The sample holds a few counts of this clonotype. The CDR3 loop reads CASSLTPQGYNSPLHF. The CDR3, as DNA: TGTGCCAGCAGTTTGACGCCTCAGGGGTATAATTCACCCCTCCACTTT. This rearrangement joins TRBV27 to TRBJ1-6; possible D gene TRBD1, 6 bases. V was pared by 3 bases and J by 4 bases, with 13 bases between. Germline values: CDR1 MNHEY, CDR2 SMNVEV (reference sequence). The CDR3 loop spans 16 amino acids.

This clonotype showed up just a few times. The CDR3 nucleotides are TGCGCCAGCAGATCCCTGGGGAACACTGAAGCTTTCTTT. This encodes CASRSLGNTEAFF. The rearrangement uses TRBV4-1 and TRBJ1-1, with D unclear. The CDR3 loop spans 13 amino acids. Trimming shortened V by 6 bases and J by 1 base, and 9 bases separated the two germline ends. Germline V gene data show CDR1 as MGHRA and CDR2 as YSYEKL.

This rearrangement joins TRBV20-1 to TRBJ2-1; D might be TRBD1 (6 bases). V gave up 2 bases and J gave up 2 bases, with 13 bases separating them. Per germline, CDR1 DFQATT and CDR2 SNEGSKA (reference sequence). This CDR3 is 15 amino acids long. CDR3 residues: CSARRAGVPYNEQFF. CDR3 bases: TGCAGTGCTAGACGGGCAGGGGTCCCCTACAATGAGCAGTTCTTC.

In its sample, this clonotype was seen a few times. The chain recombines TRBV9 with TRBJ2-7; 7 bases are a match to TRBD2. The CDR3 loop spans 16 amino acids. Trimming cost V 4 bases and J 1 base; bases outside gene matches: 11. The germline CDR1 and CDR2 sequences are SGDLS and YYNGEE. The chain's CDR3 is CASSPRAGEGSYEQYF. CDR3 coding DNA: TGTGCCAGCAGCCCCCGGGCCGGGGAGGGGTCCTACGAGCAGTACTTC.

This chain uses TRBV14 with TRBJ2-5; D tentatively reads TRBD1 or TRBD2 (5 bases each). The CDR3 length is 12 residues. Germline V CDR1 and CDR2: SGHDN, FVKESK. V dropped 3 bases and J dropped 7 bases, with 9 bases sitting between them. The CDR3 sequence: CASSQGVVTQYF. In DNA form, the CDR3 reads TGTGCCAGCAGCCAGGGGGTGGTGACCCAGTACTTC.

This rearrangement joins TRBV21-1 to TRBJ2-7; the D call in the table, TRBD1, was not verified against the DNA. TRBV21-1 is a pseudogene locus. CDR3 length: 17 residues. The CDR3 coding sequence is TGTGCCAGCAGCGGAGCCCGGACGGACAGGGATGATGGCGAGCAGTACTTC. This sequence encodes CASSGARTDRDDGEQYF.

This clonotype appeared a few times. The V gene is TRBV10-3, the J gene TRBJ2-1, with TRBD1 as a possible D gene (6 bases). CDR1 ENHRY and CDR2 SYGVKD come from the germline V gene. The CDR3 contains 14 residues. Between the trimmed V and J ends, which lost 10 bases and 5 bases, there was a span of 18 bases. In nucleotides, the CDR3 is TGTGCCACGTTATACAGGGCTGGGAACAATGAGCAGTTCTTC. Amino acids: CATLYRAGNNEQFF.

The chain joins TRBV2 to TRBJ1-5, with D unresolved. The V gene's germline CDR1 is SNHLY and CDR2 FYNNEI. CDR3 length: 13 residues. V shed 9 bases and J shed 3 bases, with 12 bases lying between them. The CDR3 loop reads CASGQSNNQPQHF. The CDR3 nucleotides are TGTGCCAGTGGGCAGTCGAACAATCAGCCCCAGCATTTT.

V and J are TRBV6-5 and TRBJ1-1; D gene ambiguous. Germline values: CDR1 MNHEY, CDR2 SVGAGI. V lost 5 bases and J lost 5, with 6 bases in between. This CDR3 spans 11 amino acids. CDR3 DNA sequence: TGTGCCAGCAGTGGAGAGACTGAAGCTTTCTTT. Protein sequence: CASSGETEAFF.

This clonotype was counted many times. The chain has TRBV7-2 and TRBJ2-5; D may be TRBD1 (7 bases). Trimming took off 5 bases at V and 5 bases at J, with 15 bases between the two ends. The length of the CDR3 is 14 residues. Germline lookup yields CDR1 SGHTA and CDR2 FQGNSA. The CDR3 DNA sequence: TGTGCCAGCAGCCCTCAGGGGGGTTTTGAGACCCAGTACTTC. It encodes CASSPQGGFETQYF.